This T cell receptor (beta chain) emerged from a study of T cell repertoires in cytomegalovirus infection. Study-wide context: Based on public TCR beta signatures, there were indications of CMV infection and of a matching HLA type.

CDR1 is SGHTA and CDR2 is FQGNSA in the germline V gene. The length of the CDR3 is 14 residues. V was trimmed by 3 bases and J by 0 bases, leaving 6 bases between them. TCRdb independently ran MiXCR on the reads; one entry per CDR3 protein. Counted here are about 770,000 distinct CDR3 sequences, around 29% occurring once; the ten biggest clones make up about an eighth. Study-wide results and caveats: Within the response measured ex vivo, HLA-C-restricted CMV-specific TCR beta clonotypes were dominant. Individuals carrying CMV plus the relevant HLA were identified by cumulative frequency of public TCR beta families.

This clonotype appeared many times. Antigen unknown. The sequenced sample was cultured CD8+ T cells from PBMCs, obtained from culture after CMV antigen stimulation. This receptor was obtained from a human donor in good health (CMV status not recorded). Some clones in this sample may be carry-over from other donors' samples. J is TRBJ1-5 and V is TRBV7-2; D is unclear. CDR3 sequence: CASSFRSSNQPQHF. The DNA of the CDR3 is TGTGCCAGCAGCTTTCGCTCTAGCAATCAGCCCCAGCATTTT.